This T cell receptor (beta chain) was documented in a study of PD-L1 blockade in urothelial cancer. Time point defined: pretreatment peripheral blood. Assay: immunoSEQ multiplex PCR; the TCRdb copy retains only in-frame clones and omits some. The table shows just under 40,000 clones, with approximately 93% occurring only once. Losses at the gene ends were 6 bases for V and 5 bases for J; bases not matched to a gene: 10. Per the germline V gene, CDR1 is MNHEY and CDR2 is SMNVEV (reference sequence). CDR3 length: 17 residues. The clonotype was recovered from a woman aged 55-75 years with urothelial cancer. Sample: PBMCs, taken around atezolizumab (anti-PD-L1) treatment. This sequence joins TRBV27 and TRBJ2-2; 12 bases agree with TRBD2. The CDR3 nucleotides are TGTGCCAGCAGGGGCTCGACTAGCGGGAGTGGGACCGGGGAGCTGTTTTTT. Protein product: CASRGSTSGSGTGELFF.